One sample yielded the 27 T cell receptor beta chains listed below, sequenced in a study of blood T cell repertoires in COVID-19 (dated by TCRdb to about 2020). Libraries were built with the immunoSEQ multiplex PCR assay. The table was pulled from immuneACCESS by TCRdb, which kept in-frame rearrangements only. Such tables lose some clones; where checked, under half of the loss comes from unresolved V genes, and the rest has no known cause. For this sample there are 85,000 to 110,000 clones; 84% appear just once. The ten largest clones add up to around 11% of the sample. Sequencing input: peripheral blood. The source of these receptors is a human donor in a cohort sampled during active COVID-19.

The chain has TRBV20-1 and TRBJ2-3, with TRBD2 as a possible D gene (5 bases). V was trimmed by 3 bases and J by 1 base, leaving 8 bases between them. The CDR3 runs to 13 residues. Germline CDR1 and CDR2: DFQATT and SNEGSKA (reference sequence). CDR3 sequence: CSASRERTDTQYF. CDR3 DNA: TGCAGTGCTAGTAGGGAGCGCACAGATACGCAGTATTTT.

The CDR3 region is CSARDLFGAFF. CDR3 sequence (DNA): TGCAGTGCTAGAGATTTGTTCGGAGCTTTCTTT. The chain carries TRBV20-1 and TRBJ1-1; the D is unclear. Germline CDR1 reads DFQATT; CDR2 reads SNEGSKA (reference sequence). This CDR3 region has 11 residues. V lost 0 bases to trimming and J lost 10 bases, with 9 bases between them.

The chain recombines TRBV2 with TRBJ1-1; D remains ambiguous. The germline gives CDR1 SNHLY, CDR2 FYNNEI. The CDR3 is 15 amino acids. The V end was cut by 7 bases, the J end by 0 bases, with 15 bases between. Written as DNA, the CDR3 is TGTGCCAGCATCCTGCCCCGGGTTTTGAACACTGAAGCTTTCTTT. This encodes CASILPRVLNTEAFF.

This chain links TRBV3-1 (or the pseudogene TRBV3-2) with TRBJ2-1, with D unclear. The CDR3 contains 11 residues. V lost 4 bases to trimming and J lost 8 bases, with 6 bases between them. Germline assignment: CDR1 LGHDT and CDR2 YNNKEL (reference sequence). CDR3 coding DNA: TGTGCCAGCAGCCTGAGGTATGAGCAGTTCTTC. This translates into CASSLRYEQFF.

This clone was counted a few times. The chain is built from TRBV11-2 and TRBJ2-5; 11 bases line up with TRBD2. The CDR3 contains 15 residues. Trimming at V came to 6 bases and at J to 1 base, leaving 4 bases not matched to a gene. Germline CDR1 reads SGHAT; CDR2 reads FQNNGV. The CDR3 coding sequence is TGTGCCAGCAGGCCTAGCGGGGGGTCCCAAGAGACCCAGTACTTC. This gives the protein CASRPSGGSQETQYF.

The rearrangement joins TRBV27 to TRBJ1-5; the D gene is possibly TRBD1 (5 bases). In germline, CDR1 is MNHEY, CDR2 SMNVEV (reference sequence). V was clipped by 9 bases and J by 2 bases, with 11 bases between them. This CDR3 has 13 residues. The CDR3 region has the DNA TGTGCCAGTTGGGGGGTTGGCAATCAGCCCCAGCATTTT. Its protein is CASWGVGNQPQHF.

As DNA, the CDR3 is TGTGCCAGCAGTCTACAGGGGGCATGGAACATTCAGTACTTC. It codes for CASSLQGAWNIQYF. This sequence joins TRBV27 and TRBJ2-4; 9 positions match TRBD1. Germline lookup yields CDR1 MNHEY and CDR2 SMNVEV (reference sequence). V lost 5 bases and J lost 7; bases outside the gene matches: 6. This CDR3 comprises 14 residues.

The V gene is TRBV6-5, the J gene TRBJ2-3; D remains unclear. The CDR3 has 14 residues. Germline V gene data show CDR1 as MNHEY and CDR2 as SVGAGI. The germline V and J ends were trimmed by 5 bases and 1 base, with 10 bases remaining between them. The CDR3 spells CASSRHYRTDTQYF. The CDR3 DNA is TGTGCCAGCAGTCGTCACTACCGCACAGATACGCAGTATTTT.

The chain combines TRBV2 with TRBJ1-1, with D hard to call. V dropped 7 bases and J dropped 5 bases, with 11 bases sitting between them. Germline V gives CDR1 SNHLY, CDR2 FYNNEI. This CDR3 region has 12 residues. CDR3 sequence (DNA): TGTGCCAGCATGCGTGGAGGGACTGAAGCTTTCTTT. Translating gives CASMRGGTEAFF.

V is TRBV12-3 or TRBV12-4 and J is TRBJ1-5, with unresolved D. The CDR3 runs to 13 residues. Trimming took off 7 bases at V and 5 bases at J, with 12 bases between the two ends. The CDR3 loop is CASKWALDQPQHF. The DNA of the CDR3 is TGTGCCAGCAAGTGGGCGTTAGATCAGCCCCAGCATTTT.

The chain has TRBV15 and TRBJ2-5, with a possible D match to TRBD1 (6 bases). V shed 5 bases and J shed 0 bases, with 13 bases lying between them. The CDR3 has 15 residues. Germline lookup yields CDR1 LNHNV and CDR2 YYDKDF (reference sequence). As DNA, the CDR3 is TGTGCCACCAGCCGGGCCGGGACAAACCAAGAGACCCAGTACTTC. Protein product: CATSRAGTNQETQYF.

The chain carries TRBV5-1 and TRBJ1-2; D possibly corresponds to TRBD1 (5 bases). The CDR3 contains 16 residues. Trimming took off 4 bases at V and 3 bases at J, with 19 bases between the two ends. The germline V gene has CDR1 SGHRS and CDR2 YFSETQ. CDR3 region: CASSPGGGGLDYGYTF. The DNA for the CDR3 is TGCGCCAGCAGCCCTGGCGGGGGAGGGCTCGACTATGGCTACACCTTC.

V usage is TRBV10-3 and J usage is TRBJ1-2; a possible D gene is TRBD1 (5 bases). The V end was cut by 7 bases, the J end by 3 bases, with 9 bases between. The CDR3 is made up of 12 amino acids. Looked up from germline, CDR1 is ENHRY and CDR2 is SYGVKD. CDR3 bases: TGTGCCATCAAGATAGGGGACTATGGCTACACCTTC. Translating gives CAIKIGDYGYTF.

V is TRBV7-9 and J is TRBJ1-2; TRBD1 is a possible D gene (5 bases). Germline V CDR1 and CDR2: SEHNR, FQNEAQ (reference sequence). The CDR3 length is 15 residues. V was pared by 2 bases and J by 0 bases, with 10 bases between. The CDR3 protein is CASSLSLTANYGYTF. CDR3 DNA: TGTGCCAGCAGCTTATCACTGACAGCTAACTATGGCTACACCTTC.

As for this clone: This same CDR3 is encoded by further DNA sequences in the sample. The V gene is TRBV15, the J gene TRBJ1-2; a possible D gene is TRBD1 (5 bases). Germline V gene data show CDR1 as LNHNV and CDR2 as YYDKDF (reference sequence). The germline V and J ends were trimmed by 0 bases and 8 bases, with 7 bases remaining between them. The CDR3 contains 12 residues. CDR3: CATSREGGGYTF. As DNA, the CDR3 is TGTGCCACCAGCAGAGAGGGGGGAGGCTACACCTTC.

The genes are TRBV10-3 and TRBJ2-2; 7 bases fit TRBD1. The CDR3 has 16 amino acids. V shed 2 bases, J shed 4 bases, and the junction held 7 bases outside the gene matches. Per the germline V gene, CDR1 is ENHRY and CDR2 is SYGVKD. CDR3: CAISEGAPGGTGELFF. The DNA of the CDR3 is TGTGCCATCAGTGAGGGGGCCCCAGGGGGCACCGGGGAGCTGTTTTTT.

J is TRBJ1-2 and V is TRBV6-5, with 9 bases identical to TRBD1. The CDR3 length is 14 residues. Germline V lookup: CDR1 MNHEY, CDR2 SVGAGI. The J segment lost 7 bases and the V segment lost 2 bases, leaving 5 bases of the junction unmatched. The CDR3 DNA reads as TGTGCCAGCAGTTACGGGACAGGGCGAGGTGGCTACACCTTC. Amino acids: CASSYGTGRGGYTF.

The DNA of the CDR3 is TGTGCCAGCAGAACAGGGGGCGGGGAGCAGTTCTTC. Its protein is CASRTGGGEQFF. This sequence joins TRBV25-1 and TRBJ2-1, with 9 bases fitting TRBD1. V shed 6 bases and J 10 bases; nucleotides not matched to a gene: 4. Per the germline V gene, CDR1 is MGHDK and CDR2 is SYGVNS. The CDR3 spans 12 residues.

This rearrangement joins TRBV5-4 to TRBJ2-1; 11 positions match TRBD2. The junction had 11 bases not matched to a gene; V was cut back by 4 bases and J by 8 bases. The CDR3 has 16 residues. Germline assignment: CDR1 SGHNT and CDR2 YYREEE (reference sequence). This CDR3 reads CASSRLVAGGLYEQFF. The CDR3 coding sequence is TGTGCCAGCAGCCGCTTGGTAGCGGGGGGGCTGTATGAGCAGTTCTTC.

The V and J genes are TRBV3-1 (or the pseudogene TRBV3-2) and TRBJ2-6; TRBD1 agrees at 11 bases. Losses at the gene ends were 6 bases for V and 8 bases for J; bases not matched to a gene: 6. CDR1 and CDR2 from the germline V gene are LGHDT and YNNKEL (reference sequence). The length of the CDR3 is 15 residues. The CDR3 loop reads CASSGTGGRSNVLTF. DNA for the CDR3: TGTGCCAGCAGTGGGACAGGGGGTCGGTCCAACGTCCTGACTTTC.

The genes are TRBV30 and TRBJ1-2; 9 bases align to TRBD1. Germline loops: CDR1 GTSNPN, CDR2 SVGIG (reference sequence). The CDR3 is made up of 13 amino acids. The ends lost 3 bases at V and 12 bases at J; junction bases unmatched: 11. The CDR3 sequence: CAWRGAGTGLDTF. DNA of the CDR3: TGTGCCTGGAGAGGAGCCGGGACAGGGCTCGACACCTTC.

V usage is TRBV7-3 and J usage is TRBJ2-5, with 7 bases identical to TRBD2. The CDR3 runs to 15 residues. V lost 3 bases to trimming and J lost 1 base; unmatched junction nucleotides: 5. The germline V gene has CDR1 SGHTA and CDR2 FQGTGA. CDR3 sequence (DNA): TGTGCCAGCAGCTTGTCCGGGACTACCCAAGAGACCCAGTACTTC. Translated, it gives CASSLSGTTQETQYF.

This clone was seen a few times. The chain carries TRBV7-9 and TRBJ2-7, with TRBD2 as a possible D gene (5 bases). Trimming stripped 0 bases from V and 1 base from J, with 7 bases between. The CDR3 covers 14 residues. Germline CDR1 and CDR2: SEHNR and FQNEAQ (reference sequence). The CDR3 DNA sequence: TGTGCCAGCAGCTTAGCTGGCGGGTCCTACGAGCAGTACTTC. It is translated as CASSLAGGSYEQYF.

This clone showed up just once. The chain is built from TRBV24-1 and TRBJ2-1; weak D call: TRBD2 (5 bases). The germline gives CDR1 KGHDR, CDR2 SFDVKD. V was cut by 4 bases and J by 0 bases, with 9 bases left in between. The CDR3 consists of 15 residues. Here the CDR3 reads CATSESGVSYNEQFF. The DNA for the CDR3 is TGTGCCACCAGTGAATCCGGGGTCTCCTACAATGAGCAGTTCTTC.

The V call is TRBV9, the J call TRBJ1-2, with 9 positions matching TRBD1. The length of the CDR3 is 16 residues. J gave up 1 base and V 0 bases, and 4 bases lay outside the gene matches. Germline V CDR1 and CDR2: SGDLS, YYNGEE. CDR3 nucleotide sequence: TGTGCCAGCAGCGTAGGGGGACAGGGAGTTAACTATGGCTACACCTTC. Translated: CASSVGGQGVNYGYTF.

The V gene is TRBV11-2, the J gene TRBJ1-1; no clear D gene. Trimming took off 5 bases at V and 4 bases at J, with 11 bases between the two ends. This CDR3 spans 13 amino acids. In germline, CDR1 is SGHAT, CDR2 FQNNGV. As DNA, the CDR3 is TGTGCCAGCAGCCCAGGTGGCAGCACTGAAGCTTTCTTT. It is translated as CASSPGGSTEAFF.

The DNA of the CDR3 is TGCGCCAGCAGCACGGGACTAGCGGGGGGCTGGAACACCGGGGAGCTGTTTTTT. Protein sequence: CASSTGLAGGWNTGELFF. The genes are TRBV5-1 and TRBJ2-2, with TRBD2 matching 15 bases. Germline V CDR1 and CDR2: SGHRS, YFSETQ. The CDR3 is 18 residues long. J lost 1 base, V lost 4 bases, and 5 bases had no gene match.